These T cell receptor beta chains were read from a single sample in a study of T cell repertoires in ileal Crohn's disease. Here immunoSEQ multiplex PCR was the method, and the copy in TCRdb shows in-frame clones only, minus some. Here the sample spans around 13,000 clones, around 80% being singletons. Sequencing was carried out using ileal tissue. These receptors were taken from an adult with Crohn's disease. Each CDR3 is given with its conserved first and last residue. D genes are given only for firm matches. Only some rows state a clone size, as once, few, many or a class for expanded clones.

d_call,clone_size,v_call,j_call,cdr3_nt,cdr3_aa
-,-,TRBV7-6,TRBJ2-5,TGTGCCAGCAGCCCTAGTACAGGGCCCTCAGAGACCCAGTACTTC,CASSPSTGPSETQYF
-,-,TRBV7-8,TRBJ1-3,TGTGCCAGCAGCTTAGGGGGCAGGGGACCCACCATATATTTT,CASSLGGRGPTIYF
TRBD1,-,TRBV7-8,TRBJ1-3,TGTGCCAGCAGCCGTGGGGACAGACACCTAGCTGGAAACACCATATATTTT,CASSRGDRHLAGNTIYF
-,-,TRBV2,TRBJ2-1,TGTGCCAGCACCATTTACAATGAGCAGTTCTTC,CASTIYNEQFF
TRBD2,-,TRBV11-2,TRBJ2-7,TGTGCCAGCAGCTTAGAAGGGGGTGTAGCGGGAGGGTACGAGCAGTACTTC,CASSLEGGVAGGYEQYF
TRBD2,-,TRBV5-1,TRBJ2-3,TGCGCCAGCAGCTACTTAACGACAGGCGGGAGGACGGATACGCAGTATTTT,CASSYLTTGGRTDTQYF
TRBD1,-,TRBV6-5,TRBJ1-2,TGTGCCAGCAGTTACGACAGGACAGGGAACTATGGCTACACCTTC,CASSYDRTGNYGYTF
TRBD1,-,TRBV27,TRBJ2-1,TGTGCCAGCAGTTTACCGACGGACAGGGATCGACGGTTCTTC,CASSLPTDRDRRFF
-,-,TRBV5-1,TRBJ2-7,TGCGCCAGCAGCTTGAGCCTCACCCGACGGACTTTGACCTACGAGCAGTACTTC,CASSLSLTRRTLTYEQYF
TRBD2,-,TRBV5-1,TRBJ2-3,TGCGCCAGCAAAGAGGTAGCGGGGGGTTCCACAGATACGCAGTATTTT,CASKEVAGGSTDTQYF
TRBD1,-,TRBV28,TRBJ1-2,TGTGCCAGCAGCCTGTCAGGGGGACTTGGCTACACCTTC,CASSLSGGLGYTF
-,-,TRBV19,TRBJ2-3,TGTGCCAGTAAAGGGGCAAGTTACGGAGATACGCAGTATTTT,CASKGASYGDTQYF
TRBD1,-,TRBV15,TRBJ2-5,TGTGCCACCAGCAGAGCCGCAGGGGGCATTCAAGAGACCCAGTACTTC,CATSRAAGGIQETQYF
-,-,TRBV5-1,TRBJ2-1,TGCGCCAGCAGCTTGGCCCGCAATGAGCAGTTCTTC,CASSLARNEQFF
TRBD1,-,TRBV6-5,TRBJ2-1,TGTGCCAGCAGTTACCCCAACAGGGGATCTACTGAGCAGTTCTTC,CASSYPNRGSTEQFF
TRBD1,-,TRBV5-4,TRBJ1-2,TGTGCCAGCAGCTTGGAGGGGGCCTACGGCTACACCTTC,CASSLEGAYGYTF
TRBD1,-,TRBV7-8,TRBJ2-2,TGTGCCAGCAGCGCAGGGACAGGGGGCATGGTATCCACCGGGGAGCTGTTTTTT,CASSAGTGGMVSTGELFF
TRBD2,-,TRBV7-3,TRBJ2-1,TGTGCCAGCAGCCTAGCGGGGGGTAACTACAATGAGCAGTTCTTC,CASSLAGGNYNEQFF
TRBD1,few,TRBV6-5,TRBJ2-7,TGTGCCAGCAGTTACTCTTGGCAGGGGGCCCACGAGCAGTACTTC,CASSYSWQGAHEQYF
-,few,TRBV10-1,TRBJ1-5,TGCGCCAGCAGTGAGTCCCACAGGGAGAATCAGCCCCAGCATTTT,CASSESHRENQPQHF
-,few,TRBV6-5,TRBJ2-7,TGTGCCAGCAGTTATAGGGGGGACAGCTCCTACGAGCAGTACTTC,CASSYRGDSSYEQYF
-,-,TRBV5-4,TRBJ1-1,TGTGCCAGCAGCCCCGAGACAGGTGCTGAAGCTTTCTTT,CASSPETGAEAFF
TRBD1,once,TRBV7-9,TRBJ2-1,TGTGCCAGCAGCCACGTCCCGGGACAGGGCTGGTCCTACAATGAGCAGTTCTTC,CASSHVPGQGWSYNEQFF
TRBD1,-,TRBV30,TRBJ1-3,TGTGCCTGGAGTGTAGGGACAGGGCGAAACACCATATATTTT,CAWSVGTGRNTIYF
-,-,TRBV19,TRBJ2-1,TGTGCCAGTAGTCATGACTGGCTCAATGAGCAGTTCTTC,CASSHDWLNEQFF
TRBD2,-,TRBV4-1,TRBJ2-1,TGCGCCAGCAGCCAAGTGTTCCAGCGGGGCCCCTGCCACAATGAGCAGTTCTTC,CASSQVFQRGPCHNEQFF
-,-,TRBV4-2,TRBJ2-7,TGTGCCAGCAGCCCCGGGGGCTACGAGCAGTACTTC,CASSPGGYEQYF
TRBD1,-,TRBV7-3,TRBJ1-4,TGTGCCAGCAGCCCCCGGGACAGGGGGGTTCTTAATGAAAAACTGTTTTTT,CASSPRDRGVLNEKLFF
-,-,TRBV5-5,TRBJ1-1,TGTGCCAGCAGCTCACAATGGGGGGGAGCTGAAGCTTTCTTT,CASSSQWGGAEAFF
TRBD2,-,TRBV19,TRBJ2-1,TGTGCCAGTAGTCACCCCGGGACTAGCGGGATAAAGCAGTTCTTC,CASSHPGTSGIKQFF
-,-,TRBV11-3,TRBJ1-6,TGTGCCAGCAGCTTATTAGAGCCGCCCCCAAGCTCCTATAATTCACCCCTCCACTTT,CASSLLEPPPSSYNSPLHF